The T cell receptor beta chain described here comes from a study of identical twins. Study conclusions and caveats: These conclusions were based on statistical analysis (cross-sectional, not following the same donors). Shared out-of-frame alpha sequences (those common to twins) showed excess low generation probability.

Each CDR3 protein is one row after TCRdb ran MiXCR on the 5' RACE reads. The sample holds under 350,000 distinct CDR3 sequences, 9.5% seen once. Healthy Caucasians supplied all donations. Germline lookup yields CDR1 LNHNV and CDR2 YYDKDF (reference sequence). Trimming removed 3 bases at V and 3 bases at J, with 10 bases between. The CDR3 is 14 residues long. With regard to this clonotype: What it recognizes is unknown.

These data are also associated with another study on yellow fever vaccine responses in identical twins.

This TCR was recovered from a woman aged 18-35 years in good health. Sequenced sample: CD8+ T cells sorted from blood. J is TRBJ2-3 and V is TRBV15; D ambiguous. CDR3 coding DNA: TGTGCCACCAGCAGTGACGTGGAGACAGATACGCAGTATTTT. Protein product: CATSSDVETDTQYF.